This T cell receptor beta chain was recorded in a study of blood T cell repertoires in COVID-19. The table came from immunoSEQ multiplex PCR; TCRdb's copy has only in-frame clones and leaves some out. Of around 140,000 clones in the sample, 75% to 85% were seen once. This CDR3 has 11 residues. With 10 bases removed from V and 5 bases from J, the gap between germline ends came to 10 bases. CDR1 LNHDA and CDR2 SQIVND come from the germline V gene (reference sequence). Sequencing was done on a sample of peripheral blood. The gene calls are TRBV19 and TRBJ2-3; D is uncertain. The sequence derives from a woman at least 80 years old with active or convalescent COVID-19. CDR3 in DNA: TGTGCCACCTCAATACAAGATACGCAGTATTTT. It encodes CATSIQDTQYF.